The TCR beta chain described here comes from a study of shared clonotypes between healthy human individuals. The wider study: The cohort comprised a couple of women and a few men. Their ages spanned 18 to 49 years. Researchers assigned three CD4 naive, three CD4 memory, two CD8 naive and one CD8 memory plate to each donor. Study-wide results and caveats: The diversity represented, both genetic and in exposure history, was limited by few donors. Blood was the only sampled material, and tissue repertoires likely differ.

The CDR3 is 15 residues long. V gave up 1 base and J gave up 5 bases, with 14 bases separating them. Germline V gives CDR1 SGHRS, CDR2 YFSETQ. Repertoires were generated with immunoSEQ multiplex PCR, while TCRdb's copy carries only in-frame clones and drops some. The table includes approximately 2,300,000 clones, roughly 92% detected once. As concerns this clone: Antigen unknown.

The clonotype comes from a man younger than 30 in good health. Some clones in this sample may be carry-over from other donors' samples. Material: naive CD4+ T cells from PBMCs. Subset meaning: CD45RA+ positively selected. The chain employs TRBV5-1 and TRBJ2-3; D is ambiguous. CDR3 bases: TGCGCCAGCAGCTTGAACGGGCCTGCGGTAGATACGCAGTATTTT. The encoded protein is CASSLNGPAVDTQYF. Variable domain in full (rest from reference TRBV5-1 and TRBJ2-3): KAGVTQTPRYLIKTRGQQVTLSCSPISGHRSVSWYQQTPGQGLQFLFEYFSETQRNKGNFPGRFSGRQFSNSRSEMNVSTLELGDSALYLCASSLNGPAVDTQYFGPGTRLTVL.